A single sample gave rise to the 24 T cell receptor beta chains below, sequenced in a study of T cell responses to AZD1222 COVID-19 vaccine. This table comes from immunoSEQ multiplex PCR, and its TCRdb copy is limited to in-frame clones, with some not included. The sample carries approximately 60,000 clones, around 83% recorded once. The sequenced sample was peripheral blood, obtained on day 0 of MenACWY control vaccination. Receptors were obtained from an adult in good health.

The rearrangement uses TRBV27 and TRBJ1-2, with TRBD1 matching over 8 bases. The CDR3 totals 15 residues. Germline-derived CDR1 and CDR2 are MNHEY and SMNVEV (reference sequence). The V segment lost 1 base and the J segment 4 bases; nucleotides outside the gene matches: 5. CDR3 protein: CASSLWQGAIYGYTF. DNA for the CDR3: TGTGCCAGCAGTTTATGGCAGGGGGCGATCTATGGCTACACCTTC.

The chain uses TRBV6-2 or TRBV6-3 and TRBJ2-7, with D possibly called TRBD1 or TRBD2 (6 bases each). The germline CDR1 and CDR2 sequences are MNHEY and SVGEGT. The length of the CDR3 is 16 residues. V was clipped by 3 bases and J by 2 bases, with 17 bases between them. CDR3 sequence (DNA): TGTGCCAGCAGTTATCCCTCTCGGGGGCTAGCCTACGAGCAGTACTTC. It encodes CASSYPSRGLAYEQYF.

The CDR3 region is CASSLGLDFGSNQPQHF. The DNA of the CDR3 is TGTGCCAGCAGCTTAGGATTGGACTTCGGGAGCAATCAGCCCCAGCATTTT. The chain has TRBV7-8 and TRBJ1-5; no firm D call. This CDR3 comprises 17 residues. The germline V gene encodes CDR1 SGHVS and CDR2 FQNEAQ. Trimming stripped 1 base from V and 1 base from J, with 14 bases between.

The chain carries TRBV30 and TRBJ1-1; TRBD1 aligns across 7 bases. There are 13 residues in the CDR3. Germline V lookup: CDR1 GTSNPN, CDR2 SVGIG (reference sequence). CDR3 sequence: CTGAIFKNTEAFF. In nucleotides, the CDR3 is TGTACAGGGGCAATATTTAAGAACACTGAAGCTTTCTTT. Combining the CDR3 with reference TRBV30 and TRBJ1-1 gives the whole variable domain SQTIHQWPATLVQPVGSPLSLECTVEGTSNPNLYWYRQAAGRGLQLLFYSVGIGQISSEVPQNLSASRPQDRQFILSSKKLLLSDSGFYLCTGAIFKNTEAFFGQGTRLTVV.

This chain links TRBV7-9 with TRBJ2-7; D is unresolved. This CDR3 is 14 amino acids long. V dropped 5 bases and J dropped 0 bases, with 11 bases sitting between them. The germline gives CDR1 SEHNR, CDR2 FQNEAQ (reference sequence). CDR3 coding DNA: TGTGCCAGCAGCCAGGACGGAAACTCCTACGAGCAGTACTTC. It translates to CASSQDGNSYEQYF.

This clone was counted once. V is TRBV19 and J is TRBJ2-3; 11 bases align to TRBD2. From germline, CDR1 is LNHDA and CDR2 SQIVND (reference sequence). The CDR3 is made up of 15 amino acids. V dropped 5 bases and J dropped 4; count of bases not matched to a gene: 5. CDR3 nucleotides: TGTGCCAGTAGTCTAGCGGGAGGTGAGCCAGATACGCAGTATTTT. Its translation is CASSLAGGEPDTQYF.

This rearrangement joins TRBV19 to TRBJ2-3; tentative D call: TRBD1 (5 bases). The CDR3 has 14 amino acids. Looked up from germline, CDR1 is LNHDA and CDR2 is SQIVND (reference sequence). Trimming removed 4 bases from V and 0 bases from J, with 8 bases in between. As DNA, the CDR3 is TGTGCCAGTAGTAGGTGGGGCAGCACAGATACGCAGTATTTT. Translating gives CASSRWGSTDTQYF.

This chain uses TRBV28 with TRBJ1-5; no clear D. With 5 bases removed from V and 4 bases from J, the gap between germline ends came to 3 bases. CDR3 size: 11 residues. Germline V gene lookup returns CDR1 MDHEN and CDR2 SYDVKM. The CDR3 coding sequence is TGTGCCAGCAGTGTGAATCAGCCCCAGCATTTT. This encodes CASSVNQPQHF.

This clone occurred once. The chain is built from TRBV7-9 and TRBJ2-2, with 7 bases identical to TRBD1. V shed 5 bases and J 4 bases; nucleotides not matched to a gene: 10. Germline V gene sequence: CDR1 SEHNR, CDR2 FQNEAQ (reference sequence). The CDR3 is 16 amino acids. CDR3 in DNA: TGTGCCAGCAGCAAATGGGCAGGGGGTGTCACCGGGGAGCTGTTTTTT. This sequence encodes CASSKWAGGVTGELFF.

V and J are TRBV4-3 and TRBJ1-3; TRBD1 matches at 7 bases. Losses at the gene ends were 2 bases for V and 3 bases for J; bases not matched to a gene: 19. This CDR3 has 20 residues. The germline gives CDR1 LGHNA, CDR2 YSLEER. For the CDR3, the DNA is TGCGCCAGCAGCCAAAGGGACAGCGGAACCCCTTATGTAGGTGGAAACACCATATATTTT. The encoded protein is CASSQRDSGTPYVGGNTIYF.

The rearrangement links TRBV7-2 to TRBJ2-7; TRBD1 might be the D (5 bases). Germline CDR1 SGHTA, CDR2 FQGNSA. V dropped 5 bases and J dropped 5 bases, with 19 bases sitting between them. The length of the CDR3 is 15 residues. CDR3 DNA sequence: TGTGCCAGCAGCCCCCTAGACGCATTAGGGGACGAGCAGTACTTC. It translates to CASSPLDALGDEQYF.

V is TRBV18 and J is TRBJ2-5, with TRBD2 matching 7 bases. V was pared by 2 bases and J by 5 bases, with 8 bases of the junction left unmatched. The CDR3 has 15 amino acids. Per germline, CDR1 KGHSH and CDR2 LQKENI. CDR3 in DNA: TGTGCCAGCTCACCAAGGGCTAGCGGCGGGGAGACCCAGTACTTC. Encoded protein: CASSPRASGGETQYF.

V gene TRBV28 combines with J gene TRBJ2-7; D is perhaps TRBD1 (6 bases). Germline values: CDR1 MDHEN, CDR2 SYDVKM. Trimming removed 3 bases at V and 7 bases at J, with 31 bases between. The CDR3 runs 19 residues. CDR3 bases: TGTGCCAGCAGTTTCCAGACAGGTAGAGTCCCCTTGGGGTCCTTTGAGCAGTACTTC. Translating gives CASSFQTGRVPLGSFEQYF. The whole variable domain, filled in from reference TRBV28 and TRBJ2-7, reads DVKVTQSSRYLVKRTGEKVFLECVQDMDHENMFWYRQDPGLGLRLIYFSYDVKMKEKGDIPEGYSVSREKKERFSLILESASTNQTSMYLCASSFQTGRVPLGSFEQYFGPGTRLTVT.

This clone was counted a single time. The rearrangement joins TRBV5-6 to TRBJ2-7; 7 bases agree with TRBD2. The CDR3 is 15 residues long. Germline-derived CDR1 and CDR2 are SGHDT and YYEEEE. Trimming cost V 1 base and J 3 bases; bases outside gene matches: 7. CDR3 sequence reads: CASSLRSAGDYEQYF. Here the CDR3 DNA reads TGTGCCAGCAGCTTGAGGTCTGCGGGAGACTACGAGCAGTACTTC.

The V gene is TRBV11-2, the J gene TRBJ1-5; weak D call: TRBD1 (5 bases). Per germline, CDR1 SGHAT and CDR2 FQNNGV. The CDR3 is made up of 14 amino acids. Trimming stripped 1 base from V and 5 bases from J, with 9 bases between. This CDR3 reads CASSLVGGDQPQHF. As DNA, the CDR3 is TGTGCCAGCAGCTTAGTCGGGGGAGATCAGCCCCAGCATTTT.

The V gene is TRBV25-1, the J gene TRBJ2-5, with D perhaps assigned TRBD1 or TRBD2 (5 bases each). Trimming removed 3 bases at V and 5 bases at J, with 13 bases between. This CDR3 comprises 14 residues. Germline CDR1 reads MGHDK; CDR2 reads SYGVNS. In DNA form, the CDR3 reads TGTGCCAGCAGTGAGAGGGGTAATTTTGAGACCCAGTACTTC. It specifies CASSERGNFETQYF.

The V gene is TRBV5-8, the J gene TRBJ2-1, with 10 bases fitting TRBD2. The CDR3 has 15 amino acids. Germline loops: CDR1 SGHTS, CDR2 YDEGEE. J was trimmed by 9 bases and V by 5 bases; bases with no gene match: 11. The CDR3 spells CASRGGLAGVFEQFF. The CDR3 DNA is TGTGCCAGCAGAGGGGGCCTAGCGGGAGTTTTTGAGCAGTTCTTC. Drawing the rest from reference TRBV5-8 and TRBJ2-1, the complete variable domain is EAGVTQSPTHLIKTRGQQATLRCSPISGHTSVYWYQQALGLGLQFLLWYDEGEERNRGNFPPRFSGRQFPNYSSELNVNALELEDSALYLCASRGGLAGVFEQFFGPGTRLTVL.

The chain employs TRBV7-2 and TRBJ2-2; TRBD2 matches 8 bases. Germline assignment: CDR1 SGHTA and CDR2 FQGNSA. The CDR3 has 14 residues. With V trimmed by 2 bases and J by 6 bases, 2 bases remained unmatched. CDR3 sequence: CASSLYGGAGELFF. The CDR3, as DNA: TGTGCCAGCAGCTTATACGGGGGGGCCGGGGAGCTGTTTTTT. Full variable domain (outside the CDR3, taken from reference TRBV7-2 and TRBJ2-2): GAGVSQSPSNKVTEKGKDVELRCDPISGHTALYWYRQSLGQGLEFLIYFQGNSAPDKSGLPSDRFSAERTGGSVSTLTIQRTQQEDSAVYLCASSLYGGAGELFFGEGSRLTVL.

The chain carries TRBV6-4 and TRBJ2-3; D remains unclear. The CDR3 sequence is 15 residues long. The germline V gene has CDR1 MRHNA and CDR2 SNTAGT. The germline V and J ends were trimmed by 2 bases and 0 bases, with 9 bases remaining between them. CDR3 coding DNA: TGTGCCAGCAGTGACAGCCCCGGAAGCACAGATACGCAGTATTTT. It codes for CASSDSPGSTDTQYF.

The rearrangement links TRBV27 to TRBJ1-4; a possible D gene is TRBD1 (5 bases). The V gene's germline CDR1 is MNHEY and CDR2 SMNVEV (reference sequence). The CDR3 loop spans 17 amino acids. The V end was cut by 1 base, the J end by 5 bases, with 17 bases between. CDR3 sequence reads: CASSLFREGTGNEKLFF. CDR3 in DNA: TGTGCCAGCAGTTTATTCCGGGAGGGGACTGGAAATGAAAAACTGTTTTTT.

The CDR3 region is CASGSSGRALETQYF. CDR3 DNA sequence: TGTGCCAGCGGATCTAGCGGGAGGGCCTTAGAGACCCAGTACTTC. The chain is built from TRBV27 and TRBJ2-5, with 12 bases fitting TRBD2. The CDR3 runs to 15 residues. V lost 8 bases, J lost 4 bases, and 8 bases stayed unmatched. Germline lookup yields CDR1 MNHEY and CDR2 SMNVEV (reference sequence).

This clone was seen a single time. The chain has TRBV19 and TRBJ1-1; a possible D gene is TRBD1 (5 bases). This CDR3 spans 14 amino acids. The V gene's germline CDR1 is LNHDA and CDR2 SQIVND (reference sequence). V was cut by 5 bases and J by 4 bases, with 14 bases left in between. DNA of the CDR3: TGTGCCAGTAGTCCCGCAGGGACTGGCACTGAAGCTTTCTTT. Translation: CASSPAGTGTEAFF.

The rearrangement joins TRBV6-5 to TRBJ1-3; the D is unclear. The V gene lost 6 bases and the J gene lost 0 bases, with 12 bases spanning the gap. CDR3 length: 15 amino acids. Germline V gene sequence: CDR1 MNHEY, CDR2 SVGAGI. The CDR3 protein is CASSPTLSSGNTIYF. CDR3 nucleotide sequence: TGTGCCAGCAGCCCGACACTCTCCTCTGGAAACACCATATATTTT.

The chain combines TRBV7-2 with TRBJ2-3, with 10 positions matching TRBD2. J was trimmed by 2 bases and V by 4 bases; bases with no gene match: 15. The CDR3 length is 19 residues. Germline lookup yields CDR1 SGHTA and CDR2 FQGNSA. The CDR3 reads CASSSLPGEREGPTDTQYF. The CDR3 nucleotides read TGTGCCAGCAGCTCCCTCCCGGGGGAGCGGGAGGGCCCCACAGATACGCAGTATTTT.